The rows below give T cell receptor beta chains drawn from one sample of a study of T cell responses to AZD1222 COVID-19 vaccine. Profiling relied on immunoSEQ multiplex PCR, and the TCRdb table lists in-frame clones only, not all of them. The sample holds some 130,000 clones, over 75% seen once. Sequences were derived from peripheral blood, sampled on day 0 of AZD1222 vaccination. The receptors were gathered from an adult in good health. CDR3s include the opening cysteine and the closing phenylalanine or tryptophan. Fields, in order: V gene, clone size, J gene, D gene, CDR3 DNA, CDR3 protein. D genes are given only for firm matches. A row's size may be missing; if present it is once, few, many or a size class.

V: TRBV5-1; size: .; J: TRBJ1-2; D: TRBD1; DNA: TGCGCCAGCAGCACGACAGGGTCAGGCGGCTACACCTTC; CDR3: CASSTTGSGGYTF
V: TRBV5-5; size: once; J: TRBJ1-1; D: .; DNA: TGTGCCAGCAGCTTCTTGGCGGAAGCTTTCTTT; CDR3: CASSFLAEAFF
V: TRBV7-9; size: .; J: TRBJ2-3; D: TRBD2; DNA: TGTGCCAGCAGCCCAGGACTAGCGGGGATCCGAGATACGCAGTATTTT; CDR3: CASSPGLAGIRDTQYF
V: TRBV4-1; size: many; J: TRBJ1-1; D: .; DNA: TGCGCCAGCAGCCTTACCGGGGTTACTGAAGCTTTCTTT; CDR3: CASSLTGVTEAFF
V: TRBV19; size: .; J: TRBJ1-2; D: .; DNA: TGTGCCACAGGACAGTACTATGGCTACACCTTC; CDR3: CATGQYYGYTF
V: TRBV20-1; size: .; J: TRBJ1-1; D: .; DNA: TGCAGTGCTAGTGGGAATGAAGCTTTCTTT; CDR3: CSASGNEAFF
V: TRBV5-8; size: .; J: TRBJ2-5; D: .; DNA: TGTGCCAGCAGCCCAAGGACAGTGACGGGGGAGACCCAGTACTTC; CDR3: CASSPRTVTGETQYF
V: TRBV5-6; size: few; J: TRBJ2-7; D: TRBD1; DNA: TGTGCCAGCAGCTACCCCGGACAGGGAGTCTCCTACGAGCAGTACTTC; CDR3: CASSYPGQGVSYEQYF
V: TRBV19; size: .; J: TRBJ1-3; D: .; DNA: TGTGCCAGTAGTAGGGGTATACATCCCCTAGTTTCTGGAAACACCATATATTTT; CDR3: CASSRGIHPLVSGNTIYF
V: TRBV6-5; size: .; J: TRBJ1-2; D: .; DNA: TGTGCCAGCACCCGACAGCTTAACTATGGCTACACCTTC; CDR3: CASTRQLNYGYTF
V: TRBV19; size: .; J: TRBJ2-7; D: TRBD1; DNA: TGTGCCAGTAGTAGGGGGACAGGGAGCTCCTACGAGCAGTACTTC; CDR3: CASSRGTGSSYEQYF
V: TRBV2; size: .; J: TRBJ1-1; D: .; DNA: TGTGCCAGCAGCTTGCAGGGGAACACTGAAGCTTTCTTT; CDR3: CASSLQGNTEAFF
V: TRBV6-1; size: .; J: TRBJ2-2; D: .; DNA: TGTGCCAGCAGTGAAGGAACAGGGACGACCGGGGAGCTGTTTTTT; CDR3: CASSEGTGTTGELFF
V: TRBV7-9; size: .; J: TRBJ1-5; D: .; DNA: TGTGCCAGCAGCTTATTGGGAGGACAGCCCCAGCATTTT; CDR3: CASSLLGGQPQHF
V: TRBV18; size: .; J: TRBJ2-3; D: .; DNA: TGTGCCAGCTCACCCTCTGCGGGGGCTGGTACGCAGTATTTT; CDR3: CASSPSAGAGTQYF
V: TRBV9; size: .; J: TRBJ1-1; D: .; DNA: TGTGCCAGCAGCGTAGTTGGTGGGGCGGGCACTGAAGCTTTCTTT; CDR3: CASSVVGGAGTEAFF
V: TRBV5-1; size: .; J: TRBJ2-3; D: .; DNA: TGCGCCAGCGGACCTTTTTTCACAGATACGCAGTATTTT; CDR3: CASGPFFTDTQYF
V: TRBV4-1; size: .; J: TRBJ1-3; D: .; DNA: TGCGCCAGCAGCCAAGCAGGGGCTGGAAACACCATATATTTT; CDR3: CASSQAGAGNTIYF
V: TRBV12-1; size: .; J: TRBJ1-2; D: .; DNA: TGTGCCAGCAGCTTTGGGGGACACCGCTTACTATATGGCTACACCTTC; CDR3: CASSFGGHRLLYGYTF
V: TRBV19; size: .; J: TRBJ2-7; D: .; DNA: TGTGCCAGTAGCACGACGGACTCCTCTACCTACGAGCAGTACTTC; CDR3: CASSTTDSSTYEQYF
V: TRBV10-2; size: .; J: TRBJ2-7; D: TRBD2; DNA: TGCGCCAGCAGTAGCTTAGCGGGGGGGCCCGACGAGCAGTACTTC; CDR3: CASSSLAGGPDEQYF
V: TRBV19; size: once; J: TRBJ2-1; D: .; DNA: TGTGCCAGTAGTTCCACCGGACGGAGGGGTAATCATGAGCAGTTCTTC; CDR3: CASSSTGRRGNHEQFF
V: TRBV3-1/TRBV3-2; size: .; J: TRBJ2-1; D: .; DNA: TGTGCCAGCAGTCTTCCGGGCACCAATGAGCAGTTCTTC; CDR3: CASSLPGTNEQFF
V: TRBV6-5; size: .; J: TRBJ1-4; D: .; DNA: TGTGCCAGCAGTTCCATTAATGAAAAACTGTTTTTT; CDR3: CASSSINEKLFF
V: TRBV18; size: .; J: TRBJ1-4; D: .; DNA: TGTGCCAGCTCAACAGGGTTGGCTAATGAAAAACTGTTTTTT; CDR3: CASSTGLANEKLFF
V: TRBV11-2; size: .; J: TRBJ2-4; D: .; DNA: TGTGCCAGCAGCTCCAGGGTAGCCAAAAACATTCAGTACTTC; CDR3: CASSSRVAKNIQYF
V: TRBV18; size: .; J: TRBJ1-2; D: TRBD1; DNA: TGTGCCAGCTCACCGACCGGGACAGGGACCGGCTACACCTTC; CDR3: CASSPTGTGTGYTF
V: TRBV7-2; size: .; J: TRBJ1-1; D: .; DNA: TGTGCCAGCAGCTTAGCGCTACGGGAATGGGCTTTCTTT; CDR3: CASSLALREWAFF
V: TRBV6-5; size: .; J: TRBJ2-2; D: .; DNA: TGTGCCAGCAGTTTCGACACCGGGGAGCTGTTTTTT; CDR3: CASSFDTGELFF
V: TRBV6-5; size: .; J: TRBJ1-1; D: TRBD1; DNA: TGTGCCAGCTACTCTGACAGGGGGCGGGGCACTGAAGCTTTCTTT; CDR3: CASYSDRGRGTEAFF
V: TRBV5-1; size: .; J: TRBJ2-3; D: TRBD2; DNA: TGCGCCAGCAGCCCCGATACGACTAGCGTCGGCACAGATACGCAGTATTTT; CDR3: CASSPDTTSVGTDTQYF
V: TRBV5-1; size: .; J: TRBJ1-1; D: TRBD1; DNA: TGCGCCAGCAGCTTGGTTCCAGGGGGCTACACTGAAGCTTTCTTT; CDR3: CASSLVPGGYTEAFF
V: TRBV18; size: .; J: TRBJ1-1; D: TRBD1; DNA: TGTGCCAGCTCACCAATGTCGGGACAGTTGAACACTGAAGCTTTCTTT; CDR3: CASSPMSGQLNTEAFF
V: TRBV7-2; size: .; J: TRBJ1-2; D: .; DNA: TGTGCCAGCAGCTTAGTTGGGGATGGCTACACCTTC; CDR3: CASSLVGDGYTF
V: TRBV12-3/TRBV12-4; size: .; J: TRBJ1-6; D: .; DNA: TGTGCCAGCAGTCAGGTCCCCGCCACCCTCCACTTT; CDR3: CASSQVPATLHF
V: TRBV4-1; size: .; J: TRBJ1-2; D: .; DNA: TGCGCCAGCAGATATCCAGGCATGGGCGGCTACACCTTC; CDR3: CASRYPGMGGYTF
V: TRBV6-2/TRBV6-3; size: .; J: TRBJ1-5; D: TRBD1; DNA: TGTGCCAGCAGTTACTCGACTGCCGACAGGGTTGGGAATCAGCCCCAGCATTTT; CDR3: CASSYSTADRVGNQPQHF